This T cell receptor beta chain was sequenced during a study of T cells in tuberculosis. Turning to the study itself: The T cells targeted glucose monomycolate, a mycobacterial lipid, via CD1B.

Concerning this clone: The antigen remains unidentified.

Study results and caveats: Smaller distances to GMM-specific TCRs suggested their expansion in active tuberculosis. Smaller alpha distances in active tuberculosis partly reflected shorter CDR3-alpha lengths. Using the GMM-specific repertoire gave 87% accuracy versus about 70% with motifs.

CDR3 length: 14 amino acids. Germline-derived CDR1 and CDR2 are SNHLY and FYNNEI. Trimming left V 3 bases short and J 2 bases short, with 11 bases between. Profiled with immunoSEQ multiplex PCR; TCRdb holds only in-frame clones, not every one. Among fewer than 40,000 clones, approximately 93% were seen once, and the ten largest hold 6.5% to 8%. The sequence came from a donor aged 5 to 30 with latent tuberculosis or without tuberculosis infection. This chain links TRBV2 with TRBJ2-7, with a tentative D call TRBD2 (5 bases). The sequenced sample was PBMCs. CDR3 loop: CASSDRGNPYEQYF. For the CDR3, the DNA is TGTGCCAGCAGTGATAGAGGGAACCCCTACGAGCAGTACTTC.